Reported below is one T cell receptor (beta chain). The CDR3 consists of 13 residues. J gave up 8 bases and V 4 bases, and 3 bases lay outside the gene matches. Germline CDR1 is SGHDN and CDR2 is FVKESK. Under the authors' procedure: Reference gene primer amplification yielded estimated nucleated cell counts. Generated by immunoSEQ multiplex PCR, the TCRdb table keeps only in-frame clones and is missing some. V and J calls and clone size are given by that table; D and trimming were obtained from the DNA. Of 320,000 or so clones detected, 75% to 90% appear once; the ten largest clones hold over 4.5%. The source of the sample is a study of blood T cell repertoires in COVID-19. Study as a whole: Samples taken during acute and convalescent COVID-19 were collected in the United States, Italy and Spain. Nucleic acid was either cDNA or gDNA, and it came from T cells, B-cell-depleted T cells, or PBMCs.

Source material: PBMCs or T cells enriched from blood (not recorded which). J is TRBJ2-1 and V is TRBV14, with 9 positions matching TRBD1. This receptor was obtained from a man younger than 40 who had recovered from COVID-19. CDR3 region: CASSLQGADEQFF. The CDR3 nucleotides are TGTGCCAGCAGCCTACAGGGGGCCGATGAGCAGTTCTTC. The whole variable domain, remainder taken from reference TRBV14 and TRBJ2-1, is EAGVTQFPSHSVIEKGQTVTLRCDPISGHDNLYWYRRVMGKEIKFLLHFVKESKQDESGMPNNRFLAERTGGTYSTLKVQPAELEDSGVYFCASSLQGADEQFFGPGTRLTVL.